This T cell receptor (beta chain) was captured by sequencing in a study of blood T cell repertoires in COVID-19. Across the study: COVID-19 samples from acute and convalescent phases originated in the United States, Italy and Spain.

Per the study methods: Amplification of reference gene primers was used by the study to estimate nucleated cell counts. The data were produced by immunoSEQ multiplex PCR, yet TCRdb's version contains in-frame clones alone and is incomplete. The V and J calls and clone size come from that table; D and trimming were worked out from the DNA. The sample carries about 180,000 clones, approximately 90% recorded once. The CDR3 sequence is 14 residues long. J was trimmed by 6 bases and V by 4 bases; bases with no gene match: 7. Per germline, CDR1 ENHRY and CDR2 SYGVKD. The source material was peripheral blood. V usage is TRBV10-3 and J usage is TRBJ2-3; 7 bases fit TRBD2. This receptor was taken from a man aged 18-30 years who had recovered from COVID-19. Here the CDR3 reads CAISVAGEVDTQYF. The CDR3 DNA is TGTGCCATCAGTGTGGCGGGAGAGGTGGATACGCAGTATTTT.